What follows are 25 T cell receptor beta chains derived from one specimen sequenced in a study of blood T cell repertoires in COVID-19. This table comes from immunoSEQ multiplex PCR, and its TCRdb copy is limited to in-frame clones, with some not included. The table has about 180,000 clones, roughly 86% seen once; the top ten hold about 9.6%. Sequenced sample: PBMCs or T cells enriched from blood (not recorded which). The receptors come from a woman aged 30 to 39 who had recovered from COVID-19.

The V and J genes are TRBV7-9 and TRBJ2-1; D not resolved. The CDR3 runs 15 residues. V was pared by 3 bases and J by 5 bases, with 14 bases between. Germline-derived CDR1 and CDR2 are SEHNR and FQNEAQ (reference sequence). CDR3 in amino acids: CASSFLAERNNEQFF. The CDR3 DNA follows: TGTGCCAGCAGCTTTTTGGCAGAGCGCAACAATGAGCAGTTCTTC. Based on the CDR3 plus reference TRBV7-9 and TRBJ2-1, the full variable domain is DTGVSQNPRHKITKRGQNVTFRCDPISEHNRLYWYRQTLGQGPEFLTYFQNEAQLEKSRLLSDRFSAERPKGSFSTLEIQRTEQGDSAMYLCASSFLAERNNEQFFGPGTRLTVL.

The chain recombines TRBV7-8 with TRBJ2-3; TRBD1 matches 8 bases. The CDR3 is 15 residues long. J gave up 7 bases and V 5 bases, and 11 bases lay outside the gene matches. Germline loops: CDR1 SGHVS, CDR2 FQNEAQ. The CDR3 DNA reads as TGTGCCAGCAGCCGCGACAGGGGCCTCGGGAATACGCAGTATTTT. It translates to CASSRDRGLGNTQYF.

The V gene is TRBV7-8, the J gene TRBJ2-7; TRBD1 aligns across 8 bases. There are 14 residues in the CDR3. Germline CDR1 and CDR2: SGHVS and FQNEAQ. V dropped 7 bases and J dropped 2; count of bases not matched to a gene: 7. CDR3 sequence (DNA): TGTGCCAGCACCGTGGGACAGGCTACCTACGAGCAGTACTTC. Its translation is CASTVGQATYEQYF.

The CDR3 nucleotides read TGTGCCAGCAGTGAGGGGACAGGGGGCGCAGATACGCAGTATTTT. The encoded protein is CASSEGTGGADTQYF. This rearrangement joins TRBV6-4 to TRBJ2-3; 12 positions agree with TRBD1. CDR1 MRHNA and CDR2 SNTAGT come from the germline V gene. J gave up 4 bases and V 3 bases, and 2 bases lay outside the gene matches. The CDR3 extends over 15 amino acids.

This chain connects TRBV7-2 to TRBJ1-1, with D possibly TRBD1 on 5 matching bases. CDR1 is SGHTA and CDR2 is FQGNSA in the germline V gene. The CDR3 consists of 15 residues. Trimming cost V 2 bases and J 6 bases, with 16 bases left between them. CDR3 protein: CASSLYGRGVPEAFF. CDR3 coding DNA: TGTGCCAGCAGCTTATACGGGAGGGGAGTGCCTGAAGCTTTCTTT.

The gene calls are TRBV10-1 and TRBJ2-1, with 11 bases lining up with TRBD2. Losses at the gene ends were 6 bases for V and 9 bases for J; bases not matched to a gene: 10. This CDR3 is 15 amino acids long. Germline loops: CDR1 WNHNN, CDR2 SYGVQD (reference sequence). This chain's CDR3 is CASSPGLAAQGEQFF. CDR3 DNA sequence: TGCGCCAGCAGCCCGGGACTAGCGGCTCAGGGTGAGCAGTTCTTC.

CDR3 nucleotides: TGTGCCAGCAGCCAAGGCCAGTTTGAGCAGTACTTC. Translation: CASSQGQFEQYF. The chain carries TRBV3-1 (or the pseudogene TRBV3-2) and TRBJ2-7; D gene ambiguous. CDR1 is LGHDT, CDR2 YNNKEL, per germline (reference sequence). This CDR3 has 12 amino acids. The V end was cut by 1 base, the J end by 7 bases, with 8 bases between.

This clone was counted a single time. The chain couples TRBV6-5 to TRBJ1-5, with D possibly being TRBD1 (6 bases). The V end was cut by 5 bases, the J end by 4 bases, with 9 bases between. Germline V gene lookup returns CDR1 MNHEY and CDR2 SVGAGI. This CDR3 has 13 residues. The CDR3 bases are TGTGCCAGCAGTAGGGGGATGAATCAGCCCCAGCATTTT. Protein product: CASSRGMNQPQHF.

This clone was picked up one time. The chain combines TRBV5-8 with TRBJ1-1; unclear D gene. This CDR3 contains 12 residues. Germline V gene data show CDR1 as SGHTS and CDR2 as YDEGEE. The V end lost 4 bases, the J end lost 4 bases, and 8 bases lay between the germline ends. CDR3 loop: CASSPTVTEAFF. The CDR3 region has the DNA TGTGCCAGCAGCCCTACGGTCACTGAAGCTTTCTTT.

The chain has TRBV10-3 and TRBJ2-7; TRBD1 matches at 7 bases. The CDR3 is 15 amino acids. Per germline, CDR1 ENHRY and CDR2 SYGVKD. The V gene end was trimmed by 5 bases and the J gene end by 2 bases; junction bases not matched to a gene: 9. Here the CDR3 reads CAISSLRDSTYEQYF. CDR3 nucleotide sequence: TGTGCCATCAGTTCACTCCGGGACAGTACCTACGAGCAGTACTTC.

The sample holds one count of this clone. The chain is built from TRBV19 and TRBJ1-4; TRBD1 aligns across 7 bases. V lost 5 bases, J lost 7 bases, and 7 bases stayed unmatched. This CDR3 has 14 residues. Germline values: CDR1 LNHDA, CDR2 SQIVND (reference sequence). CDR3 nucleotides: TGTGCCAGTAGTCCGATCGACAGGGCTGAAAAACTGTTTTTT. Translated, it gives CASSPIDRAEKLFF. The complete variable domain, with remaining parts taken from reference TRBV19 and TRBJ1-4, reads DGGITQSPKYLFRKEGQNVTLSCEQNLNHDAMYWYRQDPGQGLRLIYYSQIVNDFQKGDIAEGYSVSREKKESFPLTVTSAQKNPTAFYLCASSPIDRAEKLFFGSGTQLSVL.

J is TRBJ2-7 and V is TRBV6-5, with D maybe TRBD1 (5 bases). The ends were cut back, 4 bases at V and 5 bases at J, with 12 bases in the middle. CDR1 and CDR2 from the germline V gene are MNHEY and SVGAGI. The CDR3 sequence is 13 residues long. The CDR3 is CASSWNTGNEQYF. CDR3 coding DNA: TGTGCCAGCAGTTGGAATACAGGTAACGAGCAGTACTTC.

V usage is TRBV5-1 and J usage is TRBJ2-5, with D unclear. Deletions cut 0 bases from V and 4 bases from J, with 16 bases between. CDR1 and CDR2 from the germline V gene are SGHRS and YFSETQ. The CDR3 is 16 residues long. The CDR3 spells CASSLAGSESGETQYF. The CDR3 region has the DNA TGCGCCAGCAGCTTGGCTGGGTCGGAATCGGGAGAGACCCAGTACTTC.

The chain carries TRBV3-1 (or the pseudogene TRBV3-2) and TRBJ1-1, with TRBD1 matching 12 bases. V gave up 2 bases and J gave up 3 bases; unmatched junction bases: 1. Germline CDR1 LGHDT, CDR2 YNNKEL (reference sequence). This CDR3 is 15 amino acids long. The CDR3 region is CASSQRDRGHTEAFF. CDR3 DNA sequence: TGTGCCAGCAGCCAACGGGACAGGGGGCACACTGAAGCTTTCTTT.

The chain couples TRBV13 to TRBJ2-7; tentative D call: TRBD2 (5 bases). Germline CDR1 PRHDT, CDR2 FYEKMQ (reference sequence). With 5 bases removed from V and 0 bases from J, the gap between germline ends came to 14 bases. This CDR3 region has 15 residues. CDR3 bases: TGTGCCAGCAGCATAGCTCGGGGATACTCCTACGAGCAGTACTTC. Translated: CASSIARGYSYEQYF.

The chain combines TRBV7-2 with TRBJ2-7, with TRBD2 matching over 8 bases. Per germline, CDR1 SGHTA and CDR2 FQGNSA. The CDR3 consists of 14 residues. After removal of 5 bases from V and 3 bases from J, the junction contained 6 bases not matched to a gene. As DNA, the CDR3 is TGTGCCAGCAGCATTAGCGGGGCCCTCTACGAGCAGTACTTC. Amino acid sequence: CASSISGALYEQYF.

This rearrangement joins TRBV19 to TRBJ1-6, with D unclear. The CDR3 loop spans 14 amino acids. Germline lookup yields CDR1 LNHDA and CDR2 SQIVND (reference sequence). V lost 6 bases to trimming and J lost 8 bases, with 14 bases between them. CDR3 sequence: CASSRHPRDSPLHF. The CDR3 DNA follows: TGTGCCAGTAGCAGACACCCGCGAGATTCACCCCTCCACTTT.

This rearrangement joins TRBV6-4 to TRBJ2-1; TRBD2 is a possible D gene (6 bases). Germline V gives CDR1 MRHNA, CDR2 SNTAGT. Between the trimmed V and J ends, which lost 6 bases and 9 bases, there was a span of 21 bases. The CDR3 has 15 residues. The CDR3 loop is CASSPEPLTGAEQFF. In DNA, the CDR3 is TGTGCCAGCAGCCCCGAACCTCTGACGGGAGCTGAGCAGTTCTTC.

The chain has TRBV20-1 and TRBJ2-7, with 9 bases matching TRBD2. CDR3 size: 15 residues. The germline V gene has CDR1 DFQATT and CDR2 SNEGSKA (reference sequence). V gave up 3 bases and J gave up 0 bases; unmatched junction bases: 6. CDR3 sequence: CSASSPSGVSYEQYF. Written as DNA, the CDR3 is TGCAGTGCTAGTTCCCCTAGCGGGGTCTCCTACGAGCAGTACTTC.

Only a few counts were recorded for this clone. The chain has TRBV6-2 or TRBV6-3 and TRBJ2-2, with 9 bases matching TRBD1. The germline gives CDR1 MNHEY, CDR2 SVGEGT. J gave up 5 bases and V 5 bases, and 3 bases lay outside the gene matches. This CDR3 has 14 amino acids. CDR3 sequence reads: CASSPGTGTGELFF. CDR3 nucleotide sequence: TGTGCCAGCAGTCCCGGGACAGGGACCGGGGAGCTGTTTTTT.

The chain employs TRBV28 and TRBJ1-2; 9 bases are a match to TRBD1. Germline V gene data show CDR1 as MDHEN and CDR2 as SYDVKM. V was pared by 6 bases and J by 8 bases, with 13 bases of the junction left unmatched. CDR3 length: 15 residues. The CDR3 DNA is TGTGCCAGCAGGGCCACGGGACAGGGAGCGCCCGGCTACACCTTC. Protein sequence: CASRATGQGAPGYTF.

This chain connects TRBV7-3 to TRBJ1-2; TRBD1 aligns across 10 bases. After removal of 5 bases from V and 6 bases from J, the junction contained 3 bases not matched to a gene. The germline V gene has CDR1 SGHTA and CDR2 FQGTGA. CDR3 length: 13 amino acids. The CDR3 DNA is TGTGCCAGCAGCAAGACAGGGGGCCATGGCTACACCTTC. As protein: CASSKTGGHGYTF.

The J gene is TRBJ2-7, the V gene TRBV28, with D possibly TRBD1 on 6 matching bases. Germline values: CDR1 MDHEN, CDR2 SYDVKM. V gave up 5 bases and J gave up 6 bases, with 11 bases separating them. The CDR3 spans 12 residues. The CDR3 region has the DNA TGTGCCAGCAGTCCACAGGGAGTCGAGCAGTACTTC. This gives the protein CASSPQGVEQYF. The full variable domain, rest sourced from reference TRBV28 and TRBJ2-7, is DVKVTQSSRYLVKRTGEKVFLECVQDMDHENMFWYRQDPGLGLRLIYFSYDVKMKEKGDIPEGYSVSREKKERFSLILESASTNQTSMYLCASSPQGVEQYFGPGTRLTVT.

The chain joins TRBV6-1 to TRBJ2-7; 7 bases align to TRBD2. This CDR3 has 15 residues. Germline V gene lookup returns CDR1 MNHNS and CDR2 SASEGT. Trimming cost V 3 bases and J 3 bases; bases outside gene matches: 8. This CDR3 reads CASSESAAGVYEQYF. DNA for the CDR3: TGTGCCAGCAGTGAGAGCGCGGCGGGAGTCTACGAGCAGTACTTC.

The chain uses TRBV3-1 (or the pseudogene TRBV3-2) and TRBJ2-2; no firm D call. This CDR3 comprises 15 residues. V lost 1 base to trimming and J lost 1 base, with 7 bases between them. Germline CDR1 LGHDT, CDR2 YNNKEL (reference sequence). In DNA, the CDR3 is TGTGCCAGCAGCCAAGGAGTTAGGAACACCGGGGAGCTGTTTTTT. Translation: CASSQGVRNTGELFF.